Below, one TCR beta chain is given with its context. Treatment denoted: around 19 received Ad26.COV2.S at low or high dose, single or two shots; about 5 received placebo; per-sample allocation not given. The investigators took samples on day 63 after the first vaccine or placebo injection. These data originate in a study of Ad26.COV2.S vaccination and SARS-CoV-2 variants. Sequencing was performed with immunoSEQ multiplex PCR; in TCRdb, only in-frame clones are kept and a portion is missing. Of a few hundred thousand clones in the sample, 83% were seen once. The germline V and J ends were trimmed by 0 bases and 10 bases, with 10 bases remaining between them. There are 13 residues in the CDR3. Germline V gene lookup returns CDR1 SGHRS and CDR2 YFSETQ.

The source was peripheral blood, collected in a trial of Ad26.COV2.S vaccine versus placebo. The sequence was collected from a person between 18 and 59 years old who received the Ad26.COV2.S COVID-19 vaccine or a placebo. The chain combines TRBV5-1 with TRBJ1-4; D is undetermined. In DNA form, the CDR3 reads TGCGCCAGCAGCTTGGGACAAGGGCGAAAACTGTTTTTT. It is translated as CASSLGQGRKLFF.